This passage covers 27 T cell receptor beta chains from one sample sequenced in a study of blood T cells in healthy people across ages. The authors ran a second PCR of about 7 to 12 cycles using a sample-barcoded 5' primer and a J-beta primer mix. Using its own MiXCR run on the 5' RACE reads, TCRdb lists one record per CDR3 protein. Among 700,000 to 1,000,000 distinct CDR3 sequences listed, under 55% were seen once. Sequencing used blood. These receptors all stem from a man aged 55 to 69 in good health.

This clonotype was counted only a few times. The chain links TRBV12-3 or TRBV12-4 to TRBJ2-1, with TRBD2 identical over 8 bases. The CDR3 contains 12 residues. J gave up 10 bases and V 6 bases, and 5 bases lay outside the gene matches. DNA for the CDR3: TGTGCCAGCAGGAGAGCGGGGGCGGAGCAGTTCTTC. It yields the protein CASRRAGAEQFF.

This clonotype was recorded many times. The chain is built from TRBV6-2 or TRBV6-3 and TRBJ2-7, with a possible D match to TRBD1 (6 bases). The V gene's germline CDR1 is MNHEY and CDR2 SVGEGT. There are 15 residues in the CDR3. V shed 1 base and J shed 0 bases, with 10 bases lying between them. The DNA for the CDR3 is TGTGCCAGCAGTTACTTCCTGGACAGCTCCTACGAGCAGTACTTC. This translates into CASSYFLDSSYEQYF.

The V gene is TRBV19, the J gene TRBJ2-1; TRBD1 matches at 7 bases. Germline CDR1 reads LNHDA; CDR2 reads SQIVND (reference sequence). V shed 4 bases and J 7 bases; nucleotides not matched to a gene: 13. This CDR3 is 16 amino acids long. In DNA form, the CDR3 reads TGTGCCAGTAGTAGGGCCACAGGGGCCCTGCTGAATGAGCAGTTCTTC. This translates into CASSRATGALLNEQFF.

This clonotype was seen more than once but under ten times. The chain is built from TRBV12-5 and TRBJ1-2, with TRBD1 as a possible D gene (5 bases). The germline V gene encodes CDR1 LGHNT and CDR2 FRNRAP. The CDR3 loop spans 13 amino acids. The V and J ends lost 3 bases and 6 bases respectively, with 11 bases between them. The CDR3 sequence is CASGFGTSHGYTF. Written as DNA, the CDR3 is TGTGCTAGTGGTTTCGGGACTTCCCATGGCTACACCTTC.

V is TRBV4-1 and J is TRBJ2-1; TRBD2 matches 11 bases. This CDR3 is 17 amino acids long. V shed 1 base, J shed 9 bases, and the junction held 11 bases outside the gene matches. The V gene's germline CDR1 is MGHRA and CDR2 YSYEKL. The CDR3 is CASSQGFGTSGAGEQFF. Here the CDR3 DNA reads TGCGCCAGCAGCCAAGGGTTCGGGACTAGCGGTGCCGGTGAGCAGTTCTTC.

The gene calls are TRBV11-2 and TRBJ2-7; D is unclear. This CDR3 is built from 15 residues. V dropped 0 bases and J dropped 4 bases, with 13 bases sitting between them. Germline assignment: CDR1 SGHAT and CDR2 FQNNGV. CDR3 protein: CASSLDPAGRYEQYF. The CDR3 nucleotides read TGTGCCAGCAGCTTAGATCCGGCAGGCCGGTACGAGCAGTACTTC.

The chain employs TRBV7-9 and TRBJ2-7; unclear D gene. The V end was cut by 4 bases, the J end by 4 bases, with 14 bases between. CDR1 and CDR2 from the germline V gene are SEHNR and FQNEAQ (reference sequence). This CDR3 comprises 14 residues. The CDR3 loop is CASSSGPGRYEQYF. Written as DNA, the CDR3 is TGTGCCAGCAGCTCCGGACCGGGTCGATACGAGCAGTACTTC.

The J gene is TRBJ1-1, the V gene TRBV12-3 or TRBV12-4; the D gene is possibly TRBD1 (6 bases). V lost 6 bases to trimming and J lost 4 bases, with 12 bases between them. The CDR3 contains 13 residues. Written as DNA, the CDR3 is TGTGCCAGCAGGTGGACAGAGAGCACTGAAGCTTTCTTT. Translating gives CASRWTESTEAFF.

J is TRBJ1-6 and V is TRBV28, with unresolved D. In germline, CDR1 is MDHEN, CDR2 SYDVKM. The CDR3 is 13 amino acids. Trimming removed 8 bases at V and 1 base at J, with 6 bases between. This chain's CDR3 is CASAWSYNSPLHF. In nucleotides, the CDR3 is TGTGCCAGCGCCTGGTCCTATAATTCACCCCTCCACTTT. Variable domain in full (rest from reference TRBV28 and TRBJ1-6): DVKVTQSSRYLVKRTGEKVFLECVQDMDHENMFWYRQDPGLGLRLIYFSYDVKMKEKGDIPEGYSVSREKKERFSLILESASTNQTSMYLCASAWSYNSPLHFGNGTRLTVT.

This clonotype occurred a few times. This chain links TRBV7-2 with TRBJ2-1; D not resolved. V lost 5 bases to trimming and J lost 9 bases, with 11 bases between them. There are 12 residues in the CDR3. Germline V CDR1 and CDR2: SGHTA, FQGNSA. The CDR3 sequence is CASSTNTFEQFF. The CDR3 nucleotides are TGTGCCAGCAGCACTAACACATTTGAGCAGTTCTTC.

The sample holds a few counts of this clonotype. The V call is TRBV12-3 or TRBV12-4, the J call TRBJ1-2; D is unclear. The CDR3 runs to 15 residues. V lost 2 bases and J lost 4, with 14 bases in between. The CDR3 region is CASSLSRGSSYGYTF. The CDR3 coding sequence is TGTGCCAGCAGTTTATCCCGCGGGAGTAGCTATGGCTACACCTTC.

This clonotype has more than one count but fewer than ten. The chain joins TRBV29-1 to TRBJ2-2, with D perhaps being TRBD1 or TRBD2 (5 bases each). Per germline, CDR1 SQVTM and CDR2 ANQGSEA. This CDR3 has 16 amino acids. Trimming shortened V by 2 bases and J by 0 bases, and 13 bases separated the two germline ends. The CDR3 is CSVELGERANTGELFF. The CDR3 DNA sequence: TGCAGCGTTGAATTGGGGGAACGCGCGAACACCGGGGAGCTGTTTTTT.

The chain recombines TRBV20-1 with TRBJ2-4, with D unclear. The J call may not be correct, given that the DNA end is closer to TRBJ2-7. The CDR3 has 14 residues. Germline V lookup: CDR1 DFQATT, CDR2 SNEGSKA (reference sequence). DNA of the CDR3: TGCAGTGCTAGTTCTGCCCTTGCGTTCTACGAGCAGTACTTC. Its translation is CSASSALAFYEQYF.

A few counts support this clonotype. The rearrangement links TRBV5-1 to TRBJ2-1; TRBD2 agrees at 10 bases. Losses at the gene ends were 3 bases for V and 4 bases for J; bases not matched to a gene: 4. Germline values: CDR1 SGHRS, CDR2 YFSETQ. CDR3 length equals 15 residues. The CDR3 loop reads CASSSSGGYYNEQFF. In DNA, the CDR3 is TGCGCCAGCAGCTCTAGCGGGGGCTATTACAATGAGCAGTTCTTC.

The chain is built from TRBV9 and TRBJ2-3; TRBD2 matches at 10 bases. The CDR3 covers 16 residues. Germline V CDR1 and CDR2: SGDLS, YYNGEE. The J segment lost 3 bases and the V segment lost 6 bases, leaving 10 bases of the junction unmatched. The CDR3 nucleotides are TGTGCCAGCAACCCTCGAGCGGGGGGGCCTACAGATACGCAGTATTTT. Protein sequence: CASNPRAGGPTDTQYF.

The rearrangement joins TRBV11-3 to TRBJ1-2; no reliable D call. Germline assignment: CDR1 SGHNT and CDR2 YENEEA. This CDR3 has 15 residues. V lost 5 bases and J lost 4, with 17 bases in between. The CDR3 DNA reads as TGTGCCAGCAGCCGAGGAGGCAGCTCGCCCTATGGCTACACCTTC. Its protein is CASSRGGSSPYGYTF.

V and J are TRBV6-2 or TRBV6-3 and TRBJ2-5, with 8 positions matching TRBD2. V lost 6 bases, J lost 3 bases, and 3 bases stayed unmatched. Germline V CDR1 and CDR2: MNHEY, SVGEGT. The CDR3 totals 13 residues. The CDR3 DNA reads as TGTGCCAGCAGACGTAGCGGGGAAGAGACCCAGTACTTC. Its translation: CASRRSGEETQYF.

In this sample, this clonotype turned up a few times. V and J are TRBV4-3 and TRBJ1-4, with TRBD1 identical over 8 bases. CDR1 and CDR2 (germline): LGHNA, YSLEER. The CDR3 contains 17 residues. The V segment lost 4 bases and the J segment 7 bases; nucleotides outside the gene matches: 14. The CDR3 nucleotides read TGCGCCAGCAGCCCGGACATTGGACAGGGCGGTCGTGAAAAACTGTTTTTT. Protein: CASSPDIGQGGREKLFF.

CDR3 sequence: CASSFGQDYEQYF. CDR3 nucleotides: TGTGCCAGCAGTTTCGGACAGGACTACGAGCAGTACTTC. The gene calls are TRBV27 and TRBJ2-7, with 7 bases fitting TRBD1. CDR3 length equals 13 residues. The J segment lost 3 bases and the V segment lost 3 bases, leaving 2 bases of the junction unmatched. The germline CDR1 and CDR2 sequences are MNHEY and SMNVEV (reference sequence).

V is TRBV28 and J is TRBJ1-6; maybe TRBD1 (5 bases). This CDR3 comprises 13 residues. Looked up from germline, CDR1 is MDHEN and CDR2 is SYDVKM. Deletions cut 5 bases from V and 9 bases from J, with 11 bases between. CDR3 loop: CASSPVGGSPLHF. Written as DNA, the CDR3 is TGTGCCAGCAGTCCTGTCGGGGGTTCACCCCTCCACTTT.

The V gene is TRBV7-2, the J gene TRBJ1-2; a weak D match, TRBD1 (5 bases). Germline CDR1 is SGHTA and CDR2 is FQGNSA. This CDR3 contains 15 residues. Trimming removed 5 bases from V and 6 bases from J, with 19 bases in between. CDR3 DNA sequence: TGTGCCAGCAGCCCATCGCCGGGGCGACACCATGGCTACACCTTC. This sequence encodes CASSPSPGRHHGYTF.

The CDR3 is CASSLGTSGYTDTQYF. CDR3 nucleotides: TGTGCCAGCAGCCTCGGGACTAGCGGGTACACAGATACGCAGTATTTT. The J gene is TRBJ2-3, the V gene TRBV5-6, with 12 positions matching TRBD2. After removal of 4 bases from V and 2 bases from J, the junction contained 5 bases not matched to a gene. The CDR3 length is 16 residues. Germline assignment: CDR1 SGHDT and CDR2 YYEEEE.

V gene TRBV28 combines with J gene TRBJ2-3; D is ambiguous. V was trimmed by 4 bases and J by 2 bases, leaving 7 bases between them. This CDR3 has 13 residues. Per the germline V gene, CDR1 is MDHEN and CDR2 is SYDVKM. Written as DNA, the CDR3 is TGTGCCAGCAGTTCACACGACACAGATACGCAGTATTTT. Translating gives CASSSHDTDTQYF. Drawing the rest from reference TRBV28 and TRBJ2-3, the complete variable domain is DVKVTQSSRYLVKRTGEKVFLECVQDMDHENMFWYRQDPGLGLRLIYFSYDVKMKEKGDIPEGYSVSREKKERFSLILESASTNQTSMYLCASSSHDTDTQYFGPGTRLTVL.

The rearrangement links TRBV18 to TRBJ2-1; the D is unclear. Trimming stripped 2 bases from V and 0 bases from J, with 5 bases between. The CDR3 runs 14 residues. Germline-derived CDR1 and CDR2 are KGHSH and LQKENI. The CDR3 DNA reads TGTGCCAGCTCACCAGGGCTCTCCTACAATGAGCAGTTCTTC. This gives the protein CASSPGLSYNEQFF.

The chain couples TRBV19 to TRBJ1-1; TRBD1 agrees at 8 bases. There are 14 residues in the CDR3. V trimming: 5 bases; J trimming: 6 bases; junction bases outside the gene matches: 8. Germline lookup yields CDR1 LNHDA and CDR2 SQIVND (reference sequence). CDR3 in amino acids: CASSPWTGIAEAFF. The CDR3 DNA sequence: TGTGCCAGTAGTCCTTGGACAGGGATAGCTGAAGCTTTCTTT.

This clonotype showed up just a few times. The chain employs TRBV9 and TRBJ2-1; no reliable D call. V was trimmed by 0 bases and J by 6 bases, leaving 10 bases between them. Germline V gives CDR1 SGDLS, CDR2 YYNGEE. The CDR3 consists of 14 residues. The CDR3 bases are TGTGCCAGCAGCGTAGGCGAAACCGGCAATGAGCAGTTCTTC. It specifies CASSVGETGNEQFF.

This clonotype has a handful of counts. The chain combines TRBV5-1 with TRBJ1-1; D uncertain. Germline CDR1 and CDR2: SGHRS and YFSETQ. This CDR3 comprises 15 residues. Trimming shortened V by 4 bases and J by 0 bases, and 13 bases separated the two germline ends. The CDR3, as DNA: TGCGCCAGCAGCACCTCCGGGAACATGAACACTGAAGCTTTCTTT. Translated: CASSTSGNMNTEAFF.